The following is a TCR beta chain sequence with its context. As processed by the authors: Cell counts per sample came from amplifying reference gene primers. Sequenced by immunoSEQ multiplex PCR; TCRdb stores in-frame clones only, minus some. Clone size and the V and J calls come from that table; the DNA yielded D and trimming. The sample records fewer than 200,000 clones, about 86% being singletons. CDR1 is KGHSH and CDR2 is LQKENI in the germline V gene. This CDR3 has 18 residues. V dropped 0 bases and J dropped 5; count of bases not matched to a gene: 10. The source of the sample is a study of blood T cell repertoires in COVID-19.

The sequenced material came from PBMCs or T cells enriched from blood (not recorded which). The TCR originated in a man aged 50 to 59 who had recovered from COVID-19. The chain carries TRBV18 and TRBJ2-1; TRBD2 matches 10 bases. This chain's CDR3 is CASSPPSVAGGTNNEQFF. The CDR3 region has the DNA TGTGCCAGCTCACCACCGTCAGTAGCGGGGGGCACTAACAATGAGCAGTTCTTC.